The rows below give T cell receptor beta chains drawn from one sample of a study of blood T cell repertoires in COVID-19. TCRdb's table, derived via immunoSEQ multiplex PCR, lists solely in-frame clones and lacks some. Counted here are over 130,000 clones, 70% to 90% occurring once; the ten biggest clones make up around 26%. Material for sequencing was peripheral blood. These TCRs come from a human donor in a cohort sampled during active COVID-19. Both conserved end residues are part of each CDR3. Fields, in order: clone size, V gene, D gene, J gene, CDR3 DNA, CDR3 protein. D genes are given only for firm matches. Clone size is shown for a subset of rows, as once, few, many or a class of expanded clone.

clone size: once; V gene: TRBV2; D gene: TRBD1; J gene: TRBJ2-7; CDR3 DNA: TGTGCCAGCACTCGGGACAGAGCCTACGAGCAGTACTTC; CDR3 protein: CASTRDRAYEQYF
clone size: -; V gene: TRBV19; D gene: TRBD1; J gene: TRBJ1-2; CDR3 DNA: TGTGCCAGTAAAGGGACAGCCTATGGCTACACCTTC; CDR3 protein: CASKGTAYGYTF
clone size: -; V gene: TRBV5-4; D gene: -; J gene: TRBJ2-6; CDR3 DNA: TGTGCCAGCAGCTTTCGCGACTCTGGGGCCAACGTCCTGACTTTC; CDR3 protein: CASSFRDSGANVLTF
clone size: -; V gene: TRBV19; D gene: TRBD1; J gene: TRBJ1-1; CDR3 DNA: TGTGCCAGTAGCCGGGACAGGGACACTGAAGCTTTCTTT; CDR3 protein: CASSRDRDTEAFF
clone size: -; V gene: TRBV18; D gene: TRBD1; J gene: TRBJ1-1; CDR3 DNA: TGTGCCAGCTCACCACAGGGGGCCACTGAAGCTTTCTTT; CDR3 protein: CASSPQGATEAFF
clone size: once; V gene: TRBV30; D gene: TRBD1; J gene: TRBJ1-2; CDR3 DNA: TGTGCCTGGACACAGGGACAGGACGGTGGCGGCTACACCTTC; CDR3 protein: CAWTQGQDGGGYTF
clone size: -; V gene: TRBV5-1; D gene: -; J gene: TRBJ2-2; CDR3 DNA: TGCGCCAGCCTTCGGGACAATGGTGCCGGGGAGCTGTTTTTT; CDR3 protein: CASLRDNGAGELFF
clone size: -; V gene: TRBV2; D gene: -; J gene: TRBJ2-2; CDR3 DNA: TGTGCCAGTGCTAGCGTTCCTAACACCGGGGAGCTGTTTTTT; CDR3 protein: CASASVPNTGELFF
clone size: -; V gene: TRBV19; D gene: TRBD1; J gene: TRBJ2-2; CDR3 DNA: TGTGCCAGTAGGCCTACAGGGGCGAACACCGGGGAGCTGTTTTTT; CDR3 protein: CASRPTGANTGELFF
clone size: -; V gene: TRBV11-1; D gene: TRBD1; J gene: TRBJ2-5; CDR3 DNA: TGTGCCAGCAGCTTGGACAGGGTTGGACAAGAGACCCAGTACTTC; CDR3 protein: CASSLDRVGQETQYF
clone size: -; V gene: TRBV30; D gene: TRBD1; J gene: TRBJ1-3; CDR3 DNA: TGTGCCTGGAGCCTCGGACAGGACTCTGGAAACACCATATATTTT; CDR3 protein: CAWSLGQDSGNTIYF
clone size: once; V gene: TRBV30; D gene: -; J gene: TRBJ1-2; CDR3 DNA: TGTGCCTGGAGCCGAGGGCAGGCGCGTCTCTATGGCTACACCTTC; CDR3 protein: CAWSRGQARLYGYTF
clone size: -; V gene: TRBV12-3/TRBV12-4; D gene: -; J gene: TRBJ1-5; CDR3 DNA: TGTGCCAGCAGTTCACCTGGAGGGCCCCAGCATTTT; CDR3 protein: CASSSPGGPQHF
clone size: once; V gene: TRBV30; D gene: -; J gene: TRBJ1-4; CDR3 DNA: TGTGCCTGGGGAGAGGGGAAGGGAGAAAAACTGTTTTTT; CDR3 protein: CAWGEGKGEKLFF
clone size: -; V gene: TRBV6-2/TRBV6-3; D gene: TRBD1; J gene: TRBJ1-5; CDR3 DNA: TGTGCCAGCAGTCGGGACAGTAATCAGCCCCAGCATTTT; CDR3 protein: CASSRDSNQPQHF
clone size: -; V gene: TRBV7-8; D gene: -; J gene: TRBJ2-3; CDR3 DNA: TGTGCCAGCAGCCCTCCCACGGGGACAGATACGCAGTATTTT; CDR3 protein: CASSPPTGTDTQYF
clone size: -; V gene: TRBV7-2; D gene: TRBD2; J gene: TRBJ2-5; CDR3 DNA: TGTGCCAGCAGCCCGGGACTAGCGGGGTGGGAGACCCAGTACTTC; CDR3 protein: CASSPGLAGWETQYF
clone size: -; V gene: TRBV7-3; D gene: -; J gene: TRBJ2-5; CDR3 DNA: TGTGCCAGCAGCTTAGGGCATAGGGGTACCGAGACCCAGTACTTC; CDR3 protein: CASSLGHRGTETQYF
clone size: once; V gene: TRBV4-1; D gene: TRBD1; J gene: TRBJ1-1; CDR3 DNA: TGCGCCAGCAGCCAAGATAAGACAGGGGGAAACACTGAAGCTTTCTTT; CDR3 protein: CASSQDKTGGNTEAFF
clone size: -; V gene: TRBV10-3; D gene: -; J gene: TRBJ1-1; CDR3 DNA: TGTGCCATCAGTGAGGCGGAGGCGATTGAAGCTTTCTTT; CDR3 protein: CAISEAEAIEAFF
clone size: -; V gene: TRBV3-1/TRBV3-2; D gene: -; J gene: TRBJ1-6; CDR3 DNA: TGTGCCAGCACCCAAGGTGCAGGGTCACCCCTCCACTTT; CDR3 protein: CASTQGAGSPLHF
clone size: few; V gene: TRBV7-9; D gene: -; J gene: TRBJ1-2; CDR3 DNA: TGTGCCAGCAGCTTATCGTGGTGGCAGGACTATGGCTACACCTTC; CDR3 protein: CASSLSWWQDYGYTF
clone size: -; V gene: TRBV11-2; D gene: -; J gene: TRBJ2-7; CDR3 DNA: TGTGCCAGCAGCTTAGGAACGGGGGACGAGCAGTACTTC; CDR3 protein: CASSLGTGDEQYF
clone size: -; V gene: TRBV6-5; D gene: -; J gene: TRBJ1-1; CDR3 DNA: TGTGCCAGCAGCAATATACAGGGGAACACTGAAGCTTTCTTT; CDR3 protein: CASSNIQGNTEAFF
clone size: -; V gene: TRBV2; D gene: TRBD1; J gene: TRBJ2-7; CDR3 DNA: TGTGCCAGCATGGGGACAGGGACCCTATCCTTCTACGAGCAGTACTTC; CDR3 protein: CASMGTGTLSFYEQYF
clone size: -; V gene: TRBV7-9; D gene: -; J gene: TRBJ1-4; CDR3 DNA: TGTGCCAGCAGCCGACTTGGAACTAATGAAAAACTGTTTTTT; CDR3 protein: CASSRLGTNEKLFF
clone size: -; V gene: TRBV19; D gene: -; J gene: TRBJ1-6; CDR3 DNA: TGTGCCAGTCAGGGGAACTATAATTCACCCCTCCACTTT; CDR3 protein: CASQGNYNSPLHF
clone size: -; V gene: TRBV27; D gene: -; J gene: TRBJ1-2; CDR3 DNA: TGTGCCAGCAGTTCGCATCAAGCCCCCCGAGGCTATGGCTACACCTTC; CDR3 protein: CASSSHQAPRGYGYTF
clone size: -; V gene: TRBV11-3; D gene: -; J gene: TRBJ2-7; CDR3 DNA: TGTGCCAGCAGCCCCGGCGGAAGTTCCTACGAGCAGTACTTC; CDR3 protein: CASSPGGSSYEQYF
clone size: -; V gene: TRBV7-8; D gene: TRBD1; J gene: TRBJ2-5; CDR3 DNA: TGTGCCAGCTGTCTGCCGGGACAGGGACAAGAGACCCAGTACTTC; CDR3 protein: CASCLPGQGQETQYF
clone size: -; V gene: TRBV7-3; D gene: TRBD1; J gene: TRBJ1-1; CDR3 DNA: TGTGCCAGCAGCTCTCAGGGGGGAACTGAAGCTTTCTTT; CDR3 protein: CASSSQGGTEAFF
clone size: -; V gene: TRBV7-2; D gene: -; J gene: TRBJ2-2; CDR3 DNA: TGTGCCAGCAGCTTAGCGGGGCCCGGGGAGCTGTTTTTT; CDR3 protein: CASSLAGPGELFF
clone size: few; V gene: TRBV19; D gene: -; J gene: TRBJ1-5; CDR3 DNA: TGTGCCAGTAGTATATCCAGCAGGAGCAATCAGCCCCAGCATTTT; CDR3 protein: CASSISSRSNQPQHF
clone size: -; V gene: TRBV3-1/TRBV3-2; D gene: TRBD2; J gene: TRBJ2-1; CDR3 DNA: TGTGCCAGCAGCCAAGATAGGAATAGCGGGGTCCCCTTCCTGTACAATGAGCAGTTCTTC; CDR3 protein: CASSQDRNSGVPFLYNEQFF
clone size: -; V gene: TRBV12-3/TRBV12-4; D gene: -; J gene: TRBJ1-2; CDR3 DNA: TGTGCCAGCAGTTCGGGACACCCGCGTGGCTACACCTTC; CDR3 protein: CASSSGHPRGYTF
clone size: -; V gene: TRBV3-1/TRBV3-2; D gene: -; J gene: TRBJ2-2; CDR3 DNA: TGTGCCAGCAGCCTAGCAGGGGTACAAACCGGGGAGCTGTTTTTT; CDR3 protein: CASSLAGVQTGELFF
clone size: -; V gene: TRBV30; D gene: -; J gene: TRBJ2-4; CDR3 DNA: TGTGCCTGGAGTGTACCGGGGTCGGCCAAAAACATTCAGTACTTC; CDR3 protein: CAWSVPGSAKNIQYF
clone size: -; V gene: TRBV6-5; D gene: -; J gene: TRBJ1-2; CDR3 DNA: TGTGCCAGCACTAAGACCCCCAGGGATAACTATGGCTACACCTTC; CDR3 protein: CASTKTPRDNYGYTF
clone size: -; V gene: TRBV4-1; D gene: -; J gene: TRBJ2-2; CDR3 DNA: TGCGCCAGCAGCCCCCGGGTCTCTGTGACTAGGAACACCGGGGAGCTGTTTTTT; CDR3 protein: CASSPRVSVTRNTGELFF
clone size: -; V gene: TRBV7-9; D gene: -; J gene: TRBJ2-1; CDR3 DNA: TGTGCCAGCAGCCCCCGGGACAAGCCCTACAATGAGCAGTTCTTC; CDR3 protein: CASSPRDKPYNEQFF
clone size: -; V gene: TRBV19; D gene: -; J gene: TRBJ1-2; CDR3 DNA: TGTGCCAGTAGTCCGCGGAAGGGAGTAAACTATGGCTACACCTTC; CDR3 protein: CASSPRKGVNYGYTF
clone size: -; V gene: TRBV5-1; D gene: TRBD1; J gene: TRBJ2-1; CDR3 DNA: TGCGCCAGCAGCGCCTGGGACAGCTACAATGAGCAGTTCTTC; CDR3 protein: CASSAWDSYNEQFF
clone size: -; V gene: TRBV5-1; D gene: TRBD2; J gene: TRBJ2-1; CDR3 DNA: TGCGCCAGCAGCCTGCCCCCTAGCGGGGTCAACAATGAGCAGTTCTTC; CDR3 protein: CASSLPPSGVNNEQFF
clone size: -; V gene: TRBV6-5; D gene: TRBD2; J gene: TRBJ2-1; CDR3 DNA: TGTGCCAGCAGGCGGGGGGGAGGTGAGCAGTTCTTC; CDR3 protein: CASRRGGGEQFF
clone size: -; V gene: TRBV4-1; D gene: -; J gene: TRBJ2-7; CDR3 DNA: TGCGCCAGCAGCCAAGACTTTGGGACACCTTTCACCGAGCAGTACTTC; CDR3 protein: CASSQDFGTPFTEQYF
clone size: -; V gene: TRBV4-1; D gene: -; J gene: TRBJ2-7; CDR3 DNA: TGCGCCAGCAGCCAGGCCACAGGGTCAGGGTACGAGCAGTACTTC; CDR3 protein: CASSQATGSGYEQYF
clone size: -; V gene: TRBV7-9; D gene: TRBD1; J gene: TRBJ1-1; CDR3 DNA: TGTGCCACCAAGCCCCGGGACAGACTTAACACTGAAGCTTTCTTT; CDR3 protein: CATKPRDRLNTEAFF
clone size: -; V gene: TRBV7-3; D gene: -; J gene: TRBJ2-2; CDR3 DNA: TGTGCCAGCAGCCTCTCAGGGCCCGGGGAGCTGTTTTTT; CDR3 protein: CASSLSGPGELFF
clone size: -; V gene: TRBV7-3; D gene: -; J gene: TRBJ1-1; CDR3 DNA: TGTGCCAGCAGCCCGGACGGACCTGGGAGGGGTGCTTTCTTT; CDR3 protein: CASSPDGPGRGAFF
clone size: -; V gene: TRBV19; D gene: TRBD1; J gene: TRBJ1-1; CDR3 DNA: TGTGCCGCAAACAGGGGACCGATGAACACTGAAGCTTTCTTT; CDR3 protein: CAANRGPMNTEAFF
clone size: -; V gene: TRBV3-1/TRBV3-2; D gene: -; J gene: TRBJ1-1; CDR3 DNA: TGTGCCAGCAGCCTAGGCGGTCCGAACACTGAAGCTTTCTTT; CDR3 protein: CASSLGGPNTEAFF
clone size: -; V gene: TRBV7-8; D gene: TRBD1; J gene: TRBJ2-7; CDR3 DNA: TGTGCCAGCAGCTTACAACCCCGGGACAGTTCCTACGAGCAGTACTTC; CDR3 protein: CASSLQPRDSSYEQYF
clone size: -; V gene: TRBV3-1/TRBV3-2; D gene: -; J gene: TRBJ2-1; CDR3 DNA: TGTGCCAGCAGCCCGGGGTGGGGTAATGAGCAGTTCTTC; CDR3 protein: CASSPGWGNEQFF
clone size: -; V gene: TRBV3-1/TRBV3-2; D gene: TRBD2; J gene: TRBJ2-7; CDR3 DNA: TGTGCCAGCAGCCTTTCTAGCGGGACCTACGAGCAGTACTTC; CDR3 protein: CASSLSSGTYEQYF
clone size: -; V gene: TRBV3-1/TRBV3-2; D gene: TRBD1; J gene: TRBJ1-5; CDR3 DNA: TGTGCCAGCAGCCAAGACGGAGGGGGCGGGCAGCCCCAGCATTTT; CDR3 protein: CASSQDGGGGQPQHF